The entry below describes one TCR beta chain. The data derive from a study of blood T cell repertoires in COVID-19. Overall study: Acute-phase and convalescent COVID-19 samples originated in the United States, Italy and Spain.

Per the original data handling: Cell counts per sample came from amplifying reference gene primers. Some clones are missing from TCRdb's copy, which holds only in-frame ones; the method was immunoSEQ multiplex PCR. V, J and clone size are taken as reported in that table, and D and trimming were inferred from the DNA itself. The sample lists 65,000 to 75,000 clones, around 85% seen once, with almost 4.5% in the top ten. Germline loops: CDR1 MNHEY, CDR2 SVGEGT. The V end lost 0 bases, the J end lost 2 bases, and 12 bases lay between the germline ends. The CDR3 runs to 16 residues. Sequencing was carried out using peripheral blood. The V and J genes are TRBV6-2 or TRBV6-3 and TRBJ2-3; possible D gene TRBD2, 5 bases. The clonotype comes from a man aged 50 or older with active COVID-19. The CDR3: CASSYSVDSFTDTQYF. The CDR3 DNA follows: TGTGCCAGCAGTTACTCCGTGGACTCCTTCACAGATACGCAGTATTTT.